Below, one TCR beta chain is given with its context. As yet, its antigen is unknown. The data were taken from a study of tumor-infiltrating lymphocytes in primary liver carcinoma. Across the whole study: Every patient in the cohort had a primary liver carcinoma. That carcinoma was treated by surgical resection. Samples had roughly 3.65 to 8 million productive TCRbeta reads, comparable between tissue types.

The source of the blood RNA was unsorted whole blood, and germline DNA was extracted as well. Before the operation took place, around 4 milliliters of peripheral blood were collected. With a constant-region primer, TCR beta cDNA was made from about 0.5 ug of total RNA. Sequencing libraries for TCR beta derived from three nested multiplex PCR rounds that used slightly modified ARM-PCR. PCR rounds one and two used TRBV1-TRBV30 forward primers with a C-beta reverse primer for around 9 cycles each. TCRdb re-derived calls from the multiplex PCR reads in MiXCR, one entry per CDR3 protein. The sample has about 310,000 distinct CDR3 sequences; more than 55% are singletons. V trimming: 1 base; J trimming: 6 bases; junction bases outside the gene matches: 11. Germline CDR1 reads SGHNT; CDR2 reads YENEEA. CDR3 length equals 17 residues. Findings and limits, study-wide: Tumors carried a top-250-clone fraction significantly exceeding that of blood (p = 0.039).

The TCR comes from a woman aged 25-40 years with primary liver carcinoma and hepatitis B virus infection. Input material: peripheral blood. This chain uses TRBV11-3 with TRBJ2-3, with 9 bases that match TRBD1. The CDR3 here is CASSLGPRTGDTDTQYF. In DNA form, the CDR3 reads TGTGCCAGCAGCTTAGGGCCAAGGACAGGGGACACGGATACGCAGTATTTT.